Listed below are T cell receptor beta chains from one sample, sequenced in a study of CD8 T cells in Susac syndrome. One entry per CDR3 protein results from TCRdb running MiXCR on the immunoSEQ multiplex PCR reads. The table lists approximately 270,000 distinct CDR3 sequences, 90% to 95% of them singletons. Sequencing was done on a sample of CD4+ T cells from PBMCs. Receptors originate from a human donor with multiple sclerosis. Each CDR3 is given with its conserved first and last residue. A D gene is named only where the DNA matches it firmly. Clone size is given for some rows only: seen once, a few or many times, or a class if the clone is expanded.

TRBJ1-4	TRBV5-1	TRBD1	.	CASSRTGGDEDEKLFF	TGCGCCAGCAGCAGGACAGGAGGGGACGAGGATGAAAAACTGTTTTTT
TRBJ1-5	TRBV20-1	.	.	CSARDGGGHYSNQPQHF	TGCAGTGCTAGAGATGGTGGCGGCCATTATAGCAATCAGCCCCAGCATTTT
TRBJ2-5	TRBV29-1	TRBD1	.	CSVDFFDRVSRKTQYF	TGCAGCGTTGACTTTTTTGACAGGGTATCAAGGAAGACCCAGTACTTC
TRBJ2-1	TRBV10-3	.	.	CAISPHQSGALSSYNEQFF	TGTGCCATCAGCCCCCATCAATCCGGGGCCCTAAGCTCCTACAATGAGCAGTTCTTC
TRBJ2-1	TRBV5-1	.	.	CASSMGLAYNEQFF	TGCGCCAGCAGCATGGGACTCGCATACAATGAGCAGTTCTTC
TRBJ2-1	TRBV5-6	TRBD2	.	CASSLVGLAGYNEQFF	TGTGCCAGCAGCTTGGTAGGACTAGCGGGTTACAATGAGCAGTTCTTC
TRBJ1-2	TRBV9	TRBD1	.	CASPPHRGHYGYTF	TGTGCCAGCCCTCCTCACAGGGGGCATTATGGCTACACCTTC
TRBJ2-2	TRBV6-1	.	.	CASSEGAAGELFF	TGTGCCAGCAGTGAGGGGGCAGCCGGGGAGCTGTTTTTT
TRBJ2-1	TRBV5-1	TRBD2	.	CASIGEGLADEQFF	TGCGCCAGCATCGGGGAGGGACTAGCAGATGAGCAGTTCTTC
TRBJ2-7	TRBV20-1	TRBD1	.	CSAQTGTGSSEQYF	TGCAGTGCTCAAACCGGGACAGGGTCCTCCGAGCAGTACTTC
TRBJ2-5	TRBV10-2	.	.	CASSAPSTKETQYF	TGCGCCAGCAGCGCCCCAAGCACCAAGGAGACCCAGTACTTC
TRBJ1-1	TRBV16	.	.	CASSQSQTEAFF	TGTGCCAGCAGCCAATCCCAGACAGAAGCTTTCTTT
TRBJ2-1	TRBV5-1	.	.	CATAPLGGPGEQFF	TGCGCCACCGCTCCTTTGGGGGGGCCGGGGGAGCAGTTCTTC
TRBJ2-1	TRBV3-1	TRBD2	.	CASSQGTSVNEQFF	TGTGCCAGCAGCCAAGGCACTAGCGTCAATGAGCAGTTCTTC
TRBJ2-1	TRBV7-9	.	.	CASSRVPDNEQFF	TGTGCCAGCAGCCGCGTACCAGACAATGAGCAGTTCTTC
TRBJ1-5	TRBV19	.	.	CASTHGGDQPQHF	TGTGCCAGTACCCATGGGGGGGATCAGCCCCAGCATTTT
TRBJ2-3	TRBV5-4	.	once	CASRVGLDTQYF	TGTGCCAGCAGGGTTGGGTTGGATACGCAGTATTTT
TRBJ2-3	TRBV9	.	.	CASSVDRPWTDTQYF	TGTGCCAGCAGCGTAGACCGCCCGTGGACAGATACGCAGTATTTT
TRBJ2-1	TRBV2	.	.	CASKTGSSYNEQFF	TGTGCCAGCAAGACGGGAAGCTCCTACAATGAGCAGTTCTTC
TRBJ1-5	TRBV2	.	.	CASSEALGGSQPQHF	TGTGCCAGCAGTGAAGCGCTGGGGGGAAGTCAGCCCCAGCATTTT
TRBJ1-1	TRBV7-9	.	.	CASSLEGIAEAFF	TGTGCCAGCAGCTTAGAAGGGATCGCTGAAGCTTTCTTT
TRBJ2-1	TRBV4-2	TRBD2	.	CASSQGGAGGRGNEQFF	TGTGCCAGCAGCCAAGGTGGAGCGGGAGGGCGGGGAAATGAGCAGTTCTTC
TRBJ1-1	TRBV7-9	TRBD1	.	CASSELTGTTEAFF	TGTGCCAGCAGCGAGCTGACAGGGACCACTGAAGCTTTCTTT
TRBJ1-5	TRBV19	.	.	CASSTMENSNQPQHF	TGTGCCAGTAGCACCATGGAAAATAGCAATCAGCCCCAGCATTTT
TRBJ2-3	TRBV29-1	.	.	CSVATRGDTQYF	TGCAGCGTTGCCACACGTGGAGATACGCAGTATTTT
TRBJ2-5	TRBV2	.	.	CAEGGQEDQETQYF	TGTGCCGAGGGGGGCCAGGAAGACCAAGAGACCCAGTACTTC
TRBJ2-5	TRBV10-3	.	.	CAISESIGNQETQYF	TGTGCCATCAGTGAGTCGATTGGGAACCAAGAGACCCAGTACTTC
TRBJ2-3	TRBV4-1	.	.	CASSQDGSTDTQYF	TGCGCCAGCAGCCAAGATGGTAGCACAGATACGCAGTATTTT
TRBJ2-7	TRBV21-1	.	.	CASSRQDWIWNEQYF	TGTGCCAGCAGCCGCCAGGACTGGATCTGGAACGAGCAGTACTTC
TRBJ1-6	TRBV3-1	.	.	CASSQGDISPLHF	TGTGCCAGCAGCCAAGGAGATATTTCACCCCTCCACTTT
TRBJ1-2	TRBV30	.	.	CAWPEANYGYTF	TGTGCCTGGCCTGAAGCTAACTATGGCTACACCTTC
TRBJ2-1	TRBV6-1	TRBD2	.	CASSESGGGAYEQFF	TGTGCCAGCAGTGAGAGTGGCGGGGGGGCCTATGAGCAGTTCTTC
TRBJ1-1	TRBV6-2/TRBV6-3	.	.	CASTNTIGGNTEAFF	TGTGCCAGCACTAACACGATCGGCGGGAACACTGAAGCTTTCTTT
TRBJ1-1	TRBV5-1	.	.	CASRRASMNTEAFF	TGCGCCAGTCGCAGGGCGTCCATGAACACTGAAGCTTTCTTT
TRBJ2-3	TRBV3-1	.	.	CASSQGRRTDTQYF	TGTGCCAGCAGCCAAGGGCGGAGAACAGATACGCAGTATTTT
TRBJ1-1	TRBV5-4	.	.	CASSLGAGRLTEAFF	TGTGCCAGCAGCTTGGGGGCAGGGAGACTCACTGAAGCTTTCTTT
TRBJ1-4	TRBV15	.	.	CATSREQMVNEKLFF	TGTGCCACCAGCAGAGAACAGATGGTTAATGAAAAACTGTTTTTT
TRBJ2-5	TRBV29-1	.	.	CSVGRKETQYF	TGCAGCGTTGGCAGGAAAGAGACCCAGTACTTC
TRBJ1-3	TRBV19	TRBD1	.	CASSIWQGVPGNTIYF	TGTGCCAGTAGTATCTGGCAGGGGGTTCCAGGAAACACCATATATTTT
TRBJ2-5	TRBV14	.	.	CASSPDWGSETQYF	TGTGCCAGCAGCCCTGACTGGGGGTCAGAGACCCAGTACTTC
TRBJ2-7	TRBV7-3	TRBD1	.	CASSLEQGNYEQYF	TGTGCCAGCAGCTTAGAACAGGGGAACTACGAGCAGTACTTC
TRBJ1-2	TRBV5-6	.	.	CASTAAFYGYTF	TGTGCCAGCACCGCGGCGTTCTATGGCTACACCTTC
TRBJ2-1	TRBV29-1	.	.	CSVMGPSRDEQFF	TGCAGCGTTATGGGCCCTTCGAGGGATGAGCAGTTCTTC
TRBJ1-4	TRBV7-9	.	.	CASSRKDSLNEKLFF	TGTGCCAGCAGCCGTAAAGACAGTTTAAATGAAAAACTGTTTTTT
TRBJ2-1	TRBV3-1	TRBD2	.	CASSSLAGGSYNEQFF	TGTGCCAGCAGCTCCCTAGCGGGGGGGTCCTACAATGAGCAGTTCTTC
TRBJ2-3	TRBV7-2	.	.	CASSLEGADTQYF	TGTGCCAGCAGCTTAGAGGGGGCAGATACGCAGTATTTT
TRBJ2-3	TRBV2	TRBD1	.	CASSGQGWDTQYF	TGTGCCAGCAGTGGACAGGGGTGGGATACGCAGTATTTT
TRBJ1-2	TRBV5-1	.	.	CASSLEGAGSQGYGYTF	TGCGCCAGCAGCTTGGAAGGGGCCGGCTCCCAGGGCTATGGCTACACCTTC
TRBJ1-2	TRBV24-1	.	.	CATSTRTATYGYTF	TGTGCCACCTCGACACGGACAGCTACATATGGCTACACCTTC
TRBJ1-5	TRBV30	TRBD1	.	CAWSKGGAEQPQHF	TGTGCCTGGAGTAAAGGGGGCGCCGAACAGCCCCAGCATTTT
TRBJ2-1	TRBV3-1	.	.	CASSQSSVEQFF	TGTGCCAGCAGCCAAAGTTCTGTTGAGCAGTTCTTC
TRBJ2-2	TRBV30	.	.	CAWSLGQFATGELFF	TGTGCCTGGAGTCTTGGACAGTTTGCGACCGGGGAGCTGTTTTTT
TRBJ1-6	TRBV27	.	.	CASRLTFGVSPLHF	TGTGCCAGCAGACTGACATTCGGGGTTTCACCCCTCCACTTT
TRBJ2-3	TRBV24-1	TRBD2	.	CATSDRTSGYTDTQYF	TGTGCCACCAGTGATCGGACTAGCGGTTACACAGATACGCAGTATTTT
TRBJ2-1	TRBV18	TRBD2	.	CASSPNGGRLNEQFF	TGTGCCAGCTCTCCAAACGGGGGGAGGCTCAATGAGCAGTTCTTC